These T cell receptor beta chains were read from a single sample in a study of blood T cells in healthy people across ages. Via MiXCR, TCRdb re-called the 5' RACE reads, giving one row per CDR3 protein. The sample yields 1.5 million to 2 million distinct CDR3 sequences, 28% seen once. The sequencing sample was made of blood. The source is a woman aged 25 to 39 in good health. Both conserved end residues are part of each CDR3. Fields, in order: J gene, V gene, CDR3 protein.

J gene: TRBJ2-5; V gene: TRBV7-2; CDR3 protein: CASSPSGRIRQETQYF
J gene: TRBJ1-2; V gene: TRBV7-2; CDR3 protein: CASIGRRSGYTF
J gene: TRBJ2-3; V gene: TRBV5-1; CDR3 protein: CASSLGGGQGTDTQYF
J gene: TRBJ2-3; V gene: TRBV20-1; CDR3 protein: CSAISGSSDTQYF
J gene: TRBJ2-1; V gene: TRBV24-1; CDR3 protein: CATSDPSGVHNEQFF
J gene: TRBJ2-7; V gene: TRBV4-3; CDR3 protein: CASSQDIGASSYEQYF
J gene: TRBJ2-6; V gene: TRBV7-2; CDR3 protein: CASSLRGPASSGANVLTF
J gene: TRBJ2-2; V gene: TRBV12-3/TRBV12-4; CDR3 protein: CASRLYRTGELFF
J gene: TRBJ2-5; V gene: TRBV24-1; CDR3 protein: CATSSPGLATQYF
J gene: TRBJ2-2; V gene: TRBV3-1; CDR3 protein: CASSPWPRTTGELFF
J gene: TRBJ1-4; V gene: TRBV27; CDR3 protein: CASSHDRGPQEKLFF
J gene: TRBJ2-7; V gene: TRBV11-2; CDR3 protein: CASTPGQGGYEQYF
J gene: -; V gene: TRBV7-2; CDR3 protein: CASSPQSPYEQYF
J gene: TRBJ2-3; V gene: TRBV7-2; CDR3 protein: CASSLRGGTPDTQYF
J gene: TRBJ2-7; V gene: TRBV28; CDR3 protein: CASSLGLSRGYEQYF
J gene: TRBJ2-1; V gene: TRBV7-9; CDR3 protein: CASSSGQPYNEQFF
J gene: TRBJ2-7; V gene: TRBV5-1; CDR3 protein: CASSWGSGRADEQYF
J gene: TRBJ1-2; V gene: TRBV2; CDR3 protein: CASSGQGANYGYTF
J gene: TRBJ2-5; V gene: TRBV10-2; CDR3 protein: CASTGSPQEETQYF
J gene: TRBJ1-5; V gene: TRBV12-5; CDR3 protein: CASGPPGGIVSNQPQHF
J gene: TRBJ1-1; V gene: TRBV7-3; CDR3 protein: CASSARQGMNTEAFF
J gene: -; V gene: TRBV28; CDR3 protein: CASSLAGERVTQYF
J gene: TRBJ2-3; V gene: TRBV28; CDR3 protein: CASSLSWVRQYF
J gene: -; V gene: TRBV4-3; CDR3 protein: CASSQGNWPRGAYNEQYF
J gene: TRBJ2-5; V gene: TRBV7-7; CDR3 protein: CASSREAEPPQYF
J gene: TRBJ1-2; V gene: TRBV10-3; CDR3 protein: CAIRLEGTQGYTF
J gene: TRBJ2-3; V gene: TRBV12-3/TRBV12-4; CDR3 protein: CASSSSSGRLNTQYF
J gene: TRBJ2-5; V gene: TRBV28; CDR3 protein: CASSPRRSSTETQYF
J gene: TRBJ2-7; V gene: TRBV4-1; CDR3 protein: CASSQDEGSNSYEQYF
J gene: TRBJ1-2; V gene: TRBV9; CDR3 protein: CASSPVSGRSGYTF
J gene: TRBJ2-1; V gene: TRBV4-1; CDR3 protein: CASSQDRGLAGGPNEQFF
J gene: TRBJ2-7; V gene: TRBV25-1; CDR3 protein: CASSVLTLRATYEQYF
J gene: TRBJ2-5; V gene: TRBV3-1; CDR3 protein: CASSQELNFQETQYF
J gene: TRBJ2-7; V gene: TRBV7-2; CDR3 protein: CASRISSMRPSIEQYF
J gene: TRBJ1-1; V gene: TRBV7-9; CDR3 protein: CASSLESVAEAFF
J gene: TRBJ2-7; V gene: TRBV30; CDR3 protein: CAWSALGEQYF
J gene: -; V gene: TRBV5-1; CDR3 protein: CASSENNEQYF
J gene: TRBJ2-1; V gene: TRBV7-9; CDR3 protein: CATAGEGTAYNEQFF